The clone carrying this TCR beta chain came up many times. The antigen is unknown. This library used roughly 370 ng RNA and molecular barcoded adaptors spanning alpha/delta and beta/gamma chains. TCRdb recomputed calls from the reads with MiXCR, one row per CDR3 protein. The sample consists of approximately 40,000 distinct CDR3 sequences, 12% to 15% of them appearing once. V dropped 0 bases and J dropped 7 bases, with 6 bases sitting between them. The CDR3 contains 13 residues. Germline V gene lookup returns CDR1 MRHNA and CDR2 SNTAGT. This sample is part of a study of read filtering for tumor transcriptome and immune sequencing. Broader study findings: Even smaller IR-seq throughput identified most shared clonotypes. Single-read clonotypes: approximately 87% of IR-seq clonotypes (around 3.5% of reads), about 70% of RNA-seq clonotypes (approximately 45% of reads).

Sequenced material: a population of CD138-negative cells sorted from bone marrow. This chain connects TRBV6-4 to TRBJ2-2; D call uncertain. This TCR was recovered from a donor aged 40 or over with multiple myeloma. The chain's CDR3 is CASSDSDGGELFF. The DNA for the CDR3 is TGTGCCAGCAGTGACTCAGATGGCGGGGAGCTGTTTTTT.